The rows below give T cell receptor beta chains drawn from one sample of a study of PD-1 blockade in classical Hodgkin lymphoma. Data came from immunoSEQ multiplex PCR; TCRdb stores just in-frame clones and leaves some out. The profile covers 43,000 or so clones, with roughly 78% appearing a single time and 37% taken by the ten largest. The sample in question was peripheral blood mononuclear cells (PBMCs), obtained before the fourth cycle of nivolumab. These receptors all stem from a human donor with classical Hodgkin lymphoma. Both conserved end residues are part of each CDR3. A D gene is named only where the DNA matches it firmly. Clone size is stated in some rows and not others, as once, few, many or a class when expanded.

abundance: .
j_gene: TRBJ1-6
d_gene: .
v_gene: TRBV2
CDR3aa: CASMGAVDSPLHF
CDR3nt: TGTGCCAGTATGGGGGCTGTGGACTCACCCCTCCACTTT

abundance: .
j_gene: TRBJ2-3
d_gene: TRBD2
v_gene: TRBV7-2
CDR3aa: CASTPGYGGAPDTQYF
CDR3nt: TGTGCCAGCACCCCCGGCTACGGGGGGGCCCCAGATACGCAGTATTTT

abundance: .
j_gene: TRBJ1-5
d_gene: .
v_gene: TRBV7-2
CDR3aa: CASSLAGTTNQPQHF
CDR3nt: TGTGCCAGCAGCTTAGCCGGGACAACAAATCAGCCCCAGCATTTT

abundance: .
j_gene: TRBJ1-2
d_gene: .
v_gene: TRBV21-1
CDR3aa: CASSKRGTGYGYTF
CDR3nt: TGTGCCAGCAGCAAAAGGGGGACAGGCTATGGCTACACCTTC

abundance: .
j_gene: TRBJ1-4
d_gene: .
v_gene: TRBV5-1
CDR3aa: CASSWGGDHEKLFF
CDR3nt: TGCGCCAGCAGCTGGGGGGGAGATCATGAAAAACTGTTTTTT

abundance: .
j_gene: TRBJ1-1
d_gene: .
v_gene: TRBV19
CDR3aa: CASSIQGNTEAFF
CDR3nt: TGTGCCAGTAGTATTCAGGGAAACACTGAAGCTTTCTTT

abundance: .
j_gene: TRBJ2-7
d_gene: .
v_gene: TRBV4-3
CDR3aa: CASSPEQTLLYEQYF
CDR3nt: TGCGCCAGCAGCCCGGAACAGACACTACTTTACGAGCAGTACTTC

abundance: .
j_gene: TRBJ1-1
d_gene: .
v_gene: TRBV27
CDR3aa: CASSWSGVTEAFF
CDR3nt: TGTGCCAGCAGTTGGAGTGGAGTGACTGAAGCTTTCTTT

abundance: .
j_gene: TRBJ1-1
d_gene: TRBD1
v_gene: TRBV10-3
CDR3aa: CAIRGTGGSDTEAFF
CDR3nt: TGTGCCATCAGGGGAACAGGGGGAAGTGACACTGAAGCTTTCTTT

abundance: .
j_gene: TRBJ1-1
d_gene: .
v_gene: TRBV7-9
CDR3aa: CASSLEPNTEAFF
CDR3nt: TGTGCCAGCAGCTTAGAGCCGAACACTGAAGCTTTCTTT

abundance: .
j_gene: TRBJ2-2
d_gene: .
v_gene: TRBV7-7
CDR3aa: CASSLSRWSGELFF
CDR3nt: TGTGCTAGCAGCTTAAGTCGGTGGTCCGGGGAGCTGTTTTTT

abundance: .
j_gene: TRBJ1-2
d_gene: .
v_gene: TRBV7-2
CDR3aa: CASTIQPGGYYGYTF
CDR3nt: TGTGCCAGCACCATTCAGCCGGGGGGATACTATGGCTACACCTTC

abundance: .
j_gene: TRBJ2-7
d_gene: .
v_gene: TRBV5-8
CDR3aa: CASSLTYTYEQYF
CDR3nt: TGTGCCAGCAGCTTGACGTATACCTACGAGCAGTACTTC

abundance: once
j_gene: TRBJ1-2
d_gene: TRBD1
v_gene: TRBV29-1
CDR3aa: CSVEQDGTGLGYTF
CDR3nt: TGCAGCGTTGAGCAAGACGGGACAGGGCTAGGCTACACCTTC

abundance: .
j_gene: TRBJ2-2
d_gene: TRBD1
v_gene: TRBV9
CDR3aa: CASSVGQGADTGELFF
CDR3nt: TGTGCCAGCAGCGTAGGACAGGGGGCTGACACCGGGGAGCTGTTTTTT

abundance: once
j_gene: TRBJ1-3
d_gene: TRBD1
v_gene: TRBV6-6
CDR3aa: CASGPTGAGNTIYF
CDR3nt: TGTGCCAGCGGCCCGACAGGGGCTGGAAACACCATATATTTT

abundance: few
j_gene: TRBJ1-1
d_gene: .
v_gene: TRBV7-9
CDR3aa: CASSWEYRGTEAFF
CDR3nt: TGTGCCAGCAGCTGGGAGTACCGGGGCACTGAAGCTTTCTTT

abundance: .
j_gene: TRBJ2-3
d_gene: TRBD1
v_gene: TRBV4-1
CDR3aa: CASSPQTGWADTQYF
CDR3nt: TGCGCCAGCAGCCCACAGACAGGGTGGGCAGATACGCAGTATTTT

abundance: once
j_gene: TRBJ2-1
d_gene: .
v_gene: TRBV7-9
CDR3aa: CASSSPGGPYNEQFF
CDR3nt: TGTGCCAGCAGTTCCCCAGGAGGCCCCTACAATGAGCAGTTCTTC

abundance: .
j_gene: TRBJ2-7
d_gene: TRBD1
v_gene: TRBV19
CDR3aa: CASSTRQGGHGEQYF
CDR3nt: TGTGCCAGTAGTACCCGACAGGGGGGGCACGGCGAGCAGTACTTC

abundance: .
j_gene: TRBJ1-4
d_gene: .
v_gene: TRBV19
CDR3aa: CASSISGDPEKLFF
CDR3nt: TGTGCCAGTAGTATATCGGGGGACCCTGAAAAACTGTTTTTT

abundance: .
j_gene: TRBJ1-1
d_gene: .
v_gene: TRBV19
CDR3aa: CASSTGERNTEAFF
CDR3nt: TGTGCCAGTAGTACAGGAGAACGGAACACTGAAGCTTTCTTT

abundance: .
j_gene: TRBJ1-2
d_gene: .
v_gene: TRBV4-2
CDR3aa: CASSQEVRNLNYGYTF
CDR3nt: TGTGCCAGCAGCCAAGAAGTCAGGAATCTTAACTATGGCTACACCTTC

abundance: .
j_gene: TRBJ1-1
d_gene: .
v_gene: TRBV19
CDR3aa: CASSRVTNTEAFF
CDR3nt: TGTGCCAGTAGTCGGGTTACGAACACTGAAGCTTTCTTT

abundance: .
j_gene: TRBJ2-1
d_gene: TRBD1
v_gene: TRBV7-9
CDR3aa: CASSLEGAYNEQFF
CDR3nt: TGTGCCAGCAGCTTAGAGGGGGCATACAATGAGCAGTTCTTC

abundance: few
j_gene: TRBJ1-6
d_gene: .
v_gene: TRBV2
CDR3aa: CASSGALWVPLHF
CDR3nt: TGTGCCAGCAGTGGGGCTCTCTGGGTACCCCTCCACTTT

abundance: once
j_gene: TRBJ2-2
d_gene: TRBD2
v_gene: TRBV9
CDR3aa: CASSSREGAGVETGELFF
CDR3nt: TGTGCCAGCAGCTCACGAGAGGGAGCGGGGGTAGAAACCGGGGAGCTGTTTTTT

abundance: few
j_gene: TRBJ1-5
d_gene: .
v_gene: TRBV6-1
CDR3aa: CASSDGTLQNQPQHF
CDR3nt: TGTGCCAGCAGTGACGGGACCTTACAAAATCAGCCCCAGCATTTT

abundance: .
j_gene: TRBJ1-4
d_gene: .
v_gene: TRBV6-5
CDR3aa: CASRKGGGEKLFF
CDR3nt: TGTGCCAGCAGGAAGGGAGGAGGCGAAAAACTGTTTTTT

abundance: .
j_gene: TRBJ1-4
d_gene: .
v_gene: TRBV5-1
CDR3aa: CASSSGLNEKLFF
CDR3nt: TGCGCCAGCAGCTCGGGGTTAAATGAAAAACTGTTTTTT

abundance: once
j_gene: TRBJ2-7
d_gene: TRBD2
v_gene: TRBV5-4
CDR3aa: CASSLGTSVNEQYF
CDR3nt: TGTGCCAGCAGCTTAGGCACTAGCGTTAACGAGCAGTACTTC

abundance: .
j_gene: TRBJ1-2
d_gene: TRBD1
v_gene: TRBV7-2
CDR3aa: CASSFFTGEEGYTF
CDR3nt: TGTGCCAGCAGCTTCTTCACAGGGGAGGAAGGCTACACCTTC

abundance: .
j_gene: TRBJ2-6
d_gene: .
v_gene: TRBV4-2
CDR3aa: CASSQDIVSSGANVLTF
CDR3nt: TGTGCCAGCAGCCAAGATATAGTCAGCTCTGGGGCCAACGTCCTGACTTTC

abundance: .
j_gene: TRBJ2-7
d_gene: .
v_gene: TRBV7-9
CDR3aa: CASSRPLRNEQYF
CDR3nt: TGTGCCAGCAGCCGACCCTTAAGGAACGAGCAGTACTTC

abundance: few
j_gene: TRBJ2-7
d_gene: TRBD1
v_gene: TRBV19
CDR3aa: CASSTRTGQPYEQYF
CDR3nt: TGTGCCAGTAGTACCCGGACAGGACAGCCCTACGAGCAGTACTTC

abundance: .
j_gene: TRBJ2-1
d_gene: TRBD2
v_gene: TRBV4-1
CDR3aa: CASSQDKGLAGSIAYNEQFF
CDR3nt: TGCGCCAGCAGCCAAGATAAGGGACTAGCGGGGAGTATTGCCTACAATGAGCAGTTCTTC

abundance: .
j_gene: TRBJ1-2
d_gene: TRBD1
v_gene: TRBV2
CDR3aa: CASSGTGNYGYTF
CDR3nt: TGTGCCAGCAGTGGGACAGGGAACTATGGCTACACCTTC

abundance: once
j_gene: TRBJ1-1
d_gene: .
v_gene: TRBV10-3
CDR3aa: CAISDVSVAEAFF
CDR3nt: TGTGCCATCAGTGATGTGTCGGTGGCTGAAGCTTTCTTT

abundance: .
j_gene: TRBJ2-1
d_gene: TRBD2
v_gene: TRBV11-3
CDR3aa: CASSYEAGINNEQFF
CDR3nt: TGTGCCAGCAGCTACGAAGCGGGGATAAACAATGAGCAGTTCTTC

abundance: .
j_gene: TRBJ1-2
d_gene: TRBD1
v_gene: TRBV18
CDR3aa: CASSRKGTGFDGYTF
CDR3nt: TGTGCCAGCTCACGTAAAGGGACAGGGTTTGACGGCTACACCTTC

abundance: .
j_gene: TRBJ2-7
d_gene: .
v_gene: TRBV11-2
CDR3aa: CASSDRGSSYEQYF
CDR3nt: TGTGCCAGCAGCGATCGGGGAAGCTCCTACGAGCAGTACTTC

abundance: few
j_gene: TRBJ2-7
d_gene: .
v_gene: TRBV7-8
CDR3aa: CASSLDREISYEQYF
CDR3nt: TGTGCCAGCAGCTTAGACAGGGAGATATCCTACGAGCAGTACTTC

abundance: few
j_gene: TRBJ1-4
d_gene: TRBD1
v_gene: TRBV9
CDR3aa: CASSRGQGQNEKLFF
CDR3nt: TGTGCCAGCAGCCGCGGACAGGGACAGAATGAAAAACTGTTTTTT

abundance: .
j_gene: TRBJ2-6
d_gene: .
v_gene: TRBV7-6
CDR3aa: CASSLTHPSGANVLTF
CDR3nt: TGTGCCAGCAGCTTAACCCACCCCTCTGGGGCCAACGTCCTGACTTTC

abundance: few
j_gene: TRBJ1-1
d_gene: .
v_gene: TRBV12-5
CDR3aa: CASGLVLTEAFF
CDR3nt: TGTGCTAGTGGTTTGGTACTGACTGAAGCTTTCTTT

abundance: .
j_gene: TRBJ1-1
d_gene: .
v_gene: TRBV11-1
CDR3aa: CASSLEQNTEAFF
CDR3nt: TGTGCCAGCAGCTTAGAACAGAACACTGAAGCTTTCTTT

abundance: .
j_gene: TRBJ2-2
d_gene: .
v_gene: TRBV2
CDR3aa: CATRGSNTGELFF
CDR3nt: TGTGCCACCCGCGGCTCGAACACCGGGGAGCTGTTTTTT

abundance: .
j_gene: TRBJ1-2
d_gene: .
v_gene: TRBV20-1
CDR3aa: CSAPGNYGYTF
CDR3nt: TGCAGTGCCCCCGGGAACTATGGCTACACCTTC

abundance: .
j_gene: TRBJ2-3
d_gene: .
v_gene: TRBV18
CDR3aa: CASSPSLNPTDTQYF
CDR3nt: TGTGCCAGCTCGCCTAGCTTAAATCCCACAGATACGCAGTATTTT

abundance: .
j_gene: TRBJ1-1
d_gene: .
v_gene: TRBV11-3
CDR3aa: CASSWTGNTEAFF
CDR3nt: TGTGCCAGCAGCTGGACTGGAAACACTGAAGCTTTCTTT

abundance: .
j_gene: TRBJ2-5
d_gene: TRBD2
v_gene: TRBV7-7
CDR3aa: CASSPGLAGAQETQYF
CDR3nt: TGTGCTAGCAGCCCCGGACTAGCGGGGGCTCAAGAGACCCAGTACTTC